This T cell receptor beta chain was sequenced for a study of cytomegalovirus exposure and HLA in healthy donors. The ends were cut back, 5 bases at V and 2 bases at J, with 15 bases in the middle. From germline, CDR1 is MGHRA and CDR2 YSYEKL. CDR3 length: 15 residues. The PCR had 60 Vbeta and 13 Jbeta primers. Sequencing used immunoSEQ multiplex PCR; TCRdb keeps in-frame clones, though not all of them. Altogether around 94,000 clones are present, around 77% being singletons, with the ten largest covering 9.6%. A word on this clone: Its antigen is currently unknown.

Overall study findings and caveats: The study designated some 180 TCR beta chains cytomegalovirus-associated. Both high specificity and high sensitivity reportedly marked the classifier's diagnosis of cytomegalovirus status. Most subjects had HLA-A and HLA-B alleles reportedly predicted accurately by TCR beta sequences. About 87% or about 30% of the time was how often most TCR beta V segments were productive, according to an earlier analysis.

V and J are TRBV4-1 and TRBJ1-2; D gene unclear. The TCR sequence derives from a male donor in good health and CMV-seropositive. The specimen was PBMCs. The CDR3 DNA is TGCGCCAGCAGCTCTGATACTGCTAGGAACTATGGCTACACCTTC. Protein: CASSSDTARNYGYTF.